This T cell receptor (beta chain) was captured by sequencing in a study of blood T cell repertoires in COVID-19. Background on the study: COVID-19 samples from acute and convalescent phases originated in the United States, Italy and Spain. T cells, B-cell-depleted T cells, or PBMCs supplied cDNA or gDNA.

Original data processing: Quantification of nucleated cells was approximated via reference gene primer amplification. TCRdb's table, derived via immunoSEQ multiplex PCR, lists solely in-frame clones and lacks some. The D gene and trimming were derived from the DNA, and the V and J assignments and clone size from that table. The sample holds some 180,000 clones, around 85% seen once. The germline V gene encodes CDR1 GTSNPN and CDR2 SVGIG (reference sequence). The CDR3 is made up of 16 amino acids. V dropped 1 base and J dropped 0 bases, with 15 bases sitting between them. This clone was observed a single time.

The source is a woman aged 60-75 years with acute or convalescent COVID-19. The sample was peripheral blood. The chain links TRBV30 to TRBJ1-1, with D possibly matching TRBD1 (6 bases). For the CDR3, the DNA is TGTGCCTGGAGTGCCCCTTTAGGGGGTATGAACACTGAAGCTTTCTTT. Its translation: CAWSAPLGGMNTEAFF.